Listed below are T cell receptor beta chains from one sample, sequenced in a study of CD8+CD57+ T cells in acquired aplastic anemia. TCRdb independently ran MiXCR on the reads; one entry per CDR3 protein. This table holds about 160,000 distinct CDR3 sequences, roughly two thirds found once. Source material: sorted CD4+, CD8+, or CD8+CD57+ T cells (not recorded which) from PBMCs. The receptors stem from a human donor with aplastic anemia. CDR3s include the opening cysteine and the closing phenylalanine or tryptophan. D genes are given only for firm matches. Rows may omit the clone size; those that give it use once, few, many or a size class.

v_gene: TRBV20-1
len: 13
d_gene: NA
j_gene: TRBJ1-2
abundance: NA
CDR3nt: TGCAGTGCTAGTCCCGAGGAGGGCTATGGCTACACCTTC
CDR3aa: CSASPEEGYGYTF

v_gene: TRBV15
len: 15
d_gene: NA
j_gene: TRBJ2-2
abundance: few
CDR3nt: TGTGCCACCAGACAAGACTGGACGAACACCGGGGAGCTGTTTTTT
CDR3aa: CATRQDWTNTGELFF

v_gene: TRBV11-2
len: 15
d_gene: NA
j_gene: TRBJ2-3
abundance: NA
CDR3nt: TGTGCCAGCAGTCCGAGTCGGGGGGCCACAGATACGCAGTATTTT
CDR3aa: CASSPSRGATDTQYF

v_gene: TRBV12-3/TRBV12-4
len: 16
d_gene: NA
j_gene: TRBJ1-4
abundance: NA
CDR3nt: TGTGCCAGCAGCCGACTAGTCGCGGGGACACCTGAAAAACTGTTTTTT
CDR3aa: CASSRLVAGTPEKLFF

v_gene: TRBV6-4
len: 15
d_gene: TRBD1
j_gene: TRBJ1-5
abundance: NA
CDR3nt: TGTGCCAGCAGTCCCCCGGGACAGGGGTCACAACTCCAGCATTTT
CDR3aa: CASSPPGQGSQLQHF

v_gene: TRBV9
len: 14
d_gene: NA
j_gene: TRBJ1-2
abundance: NA
CDR3nt: TGTGCCAGCAGCGTAGACGACAGGTTACCAGGCTACACCTTC
CDR3aa: CASSVDDRLPGYTF

v_gene: TRBV7-2
len: 16
d_gene: TRBD1
j_gene: TRBJ2-5
abundance: NA
CDR3nt: TGTGCCAGCAGCCCCCCCCGGGACAGACTACAAGAGACCCAGTACTTC
CDR3aa: CASSPPRDRLQETQYF

v_gene: TRBV6-1
len: 12
d_gene: NA
j_gene: TRBJ2-5
abundance: NA
CDR3nt: TGTGCCATTGGACCAGGGGCAGAGACCCAGTACTTC
CDR3aa: CAIGPGAETQYF

v_gene: TRBV10-1
len: 11
d_gene: NA
j_gene: TRBJ2-1
abundance: NA
CDR3nt: TGCGCCAGCAGGTCAGTCAATGAGCAGTTCTTC
CDR3aa: CASRSVNEQFF

v_gene: TRBV13
len: 13
d_gene: NA
j_gene: TRBJ1-2
abundance: NA
CDR3nt: TGTGCCAGCAGCTTATTCGGTAACTATGGCTACACCTTC
CDR3aa: CASSLFGNYGYTF